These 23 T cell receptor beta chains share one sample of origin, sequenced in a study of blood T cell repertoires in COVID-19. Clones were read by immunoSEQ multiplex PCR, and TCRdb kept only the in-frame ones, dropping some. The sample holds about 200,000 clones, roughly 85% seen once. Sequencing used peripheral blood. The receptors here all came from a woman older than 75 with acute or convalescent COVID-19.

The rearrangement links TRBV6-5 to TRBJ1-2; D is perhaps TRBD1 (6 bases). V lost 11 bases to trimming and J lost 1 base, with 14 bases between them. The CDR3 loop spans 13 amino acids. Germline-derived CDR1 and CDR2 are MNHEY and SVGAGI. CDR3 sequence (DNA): TGTGCCGTAGGACAGCTCCTTAACTATGGCTACACCTTC. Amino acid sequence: CAVGQLLNYGYTF.

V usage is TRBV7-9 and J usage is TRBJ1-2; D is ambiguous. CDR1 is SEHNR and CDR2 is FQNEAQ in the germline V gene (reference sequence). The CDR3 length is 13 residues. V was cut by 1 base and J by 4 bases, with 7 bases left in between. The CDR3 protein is CASSLDGSYGYTF. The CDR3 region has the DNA TGTGCCAGCAGCTTAGACGGGAGCTATGGCTACACCTTC.

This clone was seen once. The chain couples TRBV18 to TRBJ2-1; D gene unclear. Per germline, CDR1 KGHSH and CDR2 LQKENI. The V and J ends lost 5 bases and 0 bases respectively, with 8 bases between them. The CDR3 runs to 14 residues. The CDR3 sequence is CASSALSSYNEQFF. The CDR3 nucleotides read TGTGCCAGCTCAGCCTTGAGCTCCTACAATGAGCAGTTCTTC. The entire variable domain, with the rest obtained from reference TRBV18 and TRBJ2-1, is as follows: NAGVMQNPRHLVRRRGQEARLRCSPMKGHSHVYWYRQLPEEGLKFMVYLQKENIIDESGMPKERFSAEFPKEGPSILRIQQVVRGDSAAYFCASSALSSYNEQFFGPGTRLTVL.

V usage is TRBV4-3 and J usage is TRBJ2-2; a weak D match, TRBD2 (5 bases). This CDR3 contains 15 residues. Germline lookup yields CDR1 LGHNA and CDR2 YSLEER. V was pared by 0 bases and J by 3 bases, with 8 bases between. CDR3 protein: CASSQERADTGELFF. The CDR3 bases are TGCGCCAGCAGCCAAGAACGAGCGGACACCGGGGAGCTGTTTTTT.

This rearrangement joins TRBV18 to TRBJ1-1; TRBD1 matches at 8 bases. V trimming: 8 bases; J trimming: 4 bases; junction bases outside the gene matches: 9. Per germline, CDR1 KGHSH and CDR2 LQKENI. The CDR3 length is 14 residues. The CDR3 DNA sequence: TGTGCCAGCCGTCGACAGGGGAGCGGCACTGAAGCTTTCTTT. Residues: CASRRQGSGTEAFF.

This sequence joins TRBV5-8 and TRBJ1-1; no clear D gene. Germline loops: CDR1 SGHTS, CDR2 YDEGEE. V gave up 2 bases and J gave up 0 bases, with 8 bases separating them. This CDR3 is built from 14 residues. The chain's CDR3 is CASSFSYMNTEAFF. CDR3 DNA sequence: TGTGCCAGCAGCTTTTCATACATGAACACTGAAGCTTTCTTT.

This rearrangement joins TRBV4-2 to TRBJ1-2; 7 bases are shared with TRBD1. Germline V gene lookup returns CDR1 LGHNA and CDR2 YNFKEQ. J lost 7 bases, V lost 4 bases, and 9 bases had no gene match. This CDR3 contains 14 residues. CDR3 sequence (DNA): TGTGCCAGCAGCCCACTCACAGGGGCGGGTGGCTACACCTTC. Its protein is CASSPLTGAGGYTF.

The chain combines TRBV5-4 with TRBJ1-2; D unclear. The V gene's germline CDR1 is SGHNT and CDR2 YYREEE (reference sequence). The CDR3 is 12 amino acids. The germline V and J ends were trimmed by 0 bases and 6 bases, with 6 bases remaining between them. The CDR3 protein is CASSLVRDGYTF. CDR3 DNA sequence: TGTGCCAGCAGCTTGGTGCGGGATGGCTACACCTTC.

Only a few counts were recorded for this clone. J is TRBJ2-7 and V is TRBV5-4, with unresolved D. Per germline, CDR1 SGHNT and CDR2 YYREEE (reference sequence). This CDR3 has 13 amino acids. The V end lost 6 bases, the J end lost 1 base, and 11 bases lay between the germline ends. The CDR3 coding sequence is TGTGCCAGCAACTCTGGGCCGTCCTACGAGCAGTACTTC. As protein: CASNSGPSYEQYF.

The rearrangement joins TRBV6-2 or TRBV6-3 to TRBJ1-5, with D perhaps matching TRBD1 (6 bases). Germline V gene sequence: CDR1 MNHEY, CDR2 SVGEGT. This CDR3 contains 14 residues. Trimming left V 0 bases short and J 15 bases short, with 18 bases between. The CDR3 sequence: CASSYSGFIGGRHF. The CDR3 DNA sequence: TGTGCCAGCAGTTACTCGGGATTCATAGGGGGTCGGCATTTT.

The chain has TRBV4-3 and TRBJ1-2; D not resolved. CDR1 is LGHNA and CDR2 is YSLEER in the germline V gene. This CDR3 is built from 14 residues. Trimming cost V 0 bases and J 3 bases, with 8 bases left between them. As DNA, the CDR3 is TGCGCCAGCAGCCAAGAACAGAGTTACTATGGCTACACCTTC. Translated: CASSQEQSYYGYTF.

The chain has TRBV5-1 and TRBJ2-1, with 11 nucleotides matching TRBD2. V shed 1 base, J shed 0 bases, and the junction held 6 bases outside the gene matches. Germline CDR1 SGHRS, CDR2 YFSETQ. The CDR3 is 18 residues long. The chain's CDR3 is CASSLRLAGLSSYNEQFF. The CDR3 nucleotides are TGCGCCAGCAGCTTGAGACTAGCGGGGCTGAGCTCCTACAATGAGCAGTTCTTC.

The CDR3 DNA reads TGTGCCAGCAGCTCAAGAGGTGGGAGGGAGACCCAGTACTTC. Protein sequence: CASSSRGGRETQYF. The chain uses TRBV3-1 (or the pseudogene TRBV3-2) and TRBJ2-5; possible D gene TRBD2, 6 bases. The CDR3 runs to 14 residues. V was shortened by 5 bases and J by 5 bases, with 15 bases between the two germline ends. Per germline, CDR1 LGHDT and CDR2 YNNKEL (reference sequence).

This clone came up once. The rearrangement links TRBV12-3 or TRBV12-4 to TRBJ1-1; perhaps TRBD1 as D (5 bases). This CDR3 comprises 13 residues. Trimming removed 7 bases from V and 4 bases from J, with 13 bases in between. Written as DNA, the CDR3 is TGTGCCAGCACCTCAGGGCCGGGCACTGAAGCTTTCTTT. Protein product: CASTSGPGTEAFF.

The CDR3 spells CASSLSGTGSYTF. Written as DNA, the CDR3 is TGTGCCAGCAGTTTAAGTGGTACAGGGAGCTACACCTTC. The V gene is TRBV27, the J gene TRBJ1-2; tentatively, D is TRBD1 (6 bases). Trimming stripped 2 bases from V and 9 bases from J, with 13 bases between. The length of the CDR3 is 13 residues. Germline CDR1 reads MNHEY; CDR2 reads SMNVEV (reference sequence).

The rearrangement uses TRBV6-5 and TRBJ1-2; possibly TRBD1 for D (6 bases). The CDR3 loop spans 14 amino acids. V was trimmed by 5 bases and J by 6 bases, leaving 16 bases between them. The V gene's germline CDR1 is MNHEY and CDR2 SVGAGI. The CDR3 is CASSKGGGDDGYTF. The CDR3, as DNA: TGTGCCAGCAGTAAGGGGGGAGGGGACGATGGCTACACCTTC.

In DNA, the CDR3 is TGCAGCGGGAGGACTGCTGGAAACACCATATATTTT. Translated: CSGRTAGNTIYF. This rearrangement joins TRBV29-1 to TRBJ1-3; D unresolved. Trimming took off 7 bases at V and 2 bases at J, with 9 bases between the two ends. This CDR3 region has 12 residues. Germline V gene lookup returns CDR1 SQVTM and CDR2 ANQGSEA.

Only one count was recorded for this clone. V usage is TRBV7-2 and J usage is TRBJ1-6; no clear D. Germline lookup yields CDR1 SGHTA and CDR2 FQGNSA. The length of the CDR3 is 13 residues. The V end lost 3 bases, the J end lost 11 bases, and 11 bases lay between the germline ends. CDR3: CASSFLGRTPLHF. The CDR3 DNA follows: TGTGCCAGCAGCTTTTTGGGGAGGACACCCCTCCACTTT.

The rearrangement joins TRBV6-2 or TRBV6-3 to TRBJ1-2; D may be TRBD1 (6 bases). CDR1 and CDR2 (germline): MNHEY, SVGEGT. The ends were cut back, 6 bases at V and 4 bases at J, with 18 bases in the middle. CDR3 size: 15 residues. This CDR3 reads CASSLSGRGSYGYTF. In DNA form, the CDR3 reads TGTGCCAGCAGCCTTTCAGGGAGGGGGAGCTATGGCTACACCTTC.

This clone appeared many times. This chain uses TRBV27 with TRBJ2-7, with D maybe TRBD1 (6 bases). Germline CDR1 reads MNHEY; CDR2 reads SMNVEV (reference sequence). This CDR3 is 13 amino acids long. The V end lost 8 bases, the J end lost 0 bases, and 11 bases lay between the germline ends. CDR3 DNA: TGTGCCAGCGGGGGCGGAAGCTCCTACGAGCAGTACTTC. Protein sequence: CASGGGSSYEQYF.

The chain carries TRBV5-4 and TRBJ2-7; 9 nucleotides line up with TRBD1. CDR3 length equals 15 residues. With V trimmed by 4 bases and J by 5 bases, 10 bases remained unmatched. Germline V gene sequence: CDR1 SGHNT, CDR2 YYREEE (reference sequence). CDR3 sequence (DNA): TGTGCCAGCAGCGCCAGTCCCGGGACAGGGAACGAGCAGTACTTC. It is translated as CASSASPGTGNEQYF.

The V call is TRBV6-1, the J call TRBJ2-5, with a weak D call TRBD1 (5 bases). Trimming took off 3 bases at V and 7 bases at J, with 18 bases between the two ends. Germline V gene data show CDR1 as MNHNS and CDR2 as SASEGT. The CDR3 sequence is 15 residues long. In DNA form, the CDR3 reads TGTGCCAGCAGTGATCCCCAGGGTCATGGAAGGACCCAGTACTTC. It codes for CASSDPQGHGRTQYF.

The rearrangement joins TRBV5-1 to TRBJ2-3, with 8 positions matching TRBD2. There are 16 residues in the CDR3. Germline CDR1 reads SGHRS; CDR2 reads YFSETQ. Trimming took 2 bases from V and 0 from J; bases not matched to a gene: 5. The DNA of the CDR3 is TGCGCCAGCAGCTTTTTAGCGGGATCAAGCACAGATACGCAGTATTTT. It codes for CASSFLAGSSTDTQYF.